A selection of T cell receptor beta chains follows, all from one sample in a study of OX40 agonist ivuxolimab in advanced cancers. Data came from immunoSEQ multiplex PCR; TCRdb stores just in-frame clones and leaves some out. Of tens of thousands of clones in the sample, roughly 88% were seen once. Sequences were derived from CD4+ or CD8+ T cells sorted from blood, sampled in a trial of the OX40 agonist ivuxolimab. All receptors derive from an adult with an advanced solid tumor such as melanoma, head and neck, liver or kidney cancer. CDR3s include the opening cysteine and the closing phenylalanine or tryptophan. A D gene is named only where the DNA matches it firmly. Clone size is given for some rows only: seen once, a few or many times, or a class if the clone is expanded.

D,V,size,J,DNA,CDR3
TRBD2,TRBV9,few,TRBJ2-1,TGTGCCAGCAGCGTAGACCCTAGCGGGAGGGGGAATGAGCAGTTCTTC,CASSVDPSGRGNEQFF
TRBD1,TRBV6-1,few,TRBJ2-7,TGTGCCACCACCCCAATTACCGGGACAGGGTTCGAGCAGTACTTC,CATTPITGTGFEQYF
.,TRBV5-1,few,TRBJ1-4,TGCGCCAGCAGCGGGGACGCTAATGAAAAACTGTTTTTT,CASSGDANEKLFF
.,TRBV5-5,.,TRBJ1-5,TGTGCCAGCAGCCCGCGGGCAGGGGCGCTTAGCAATCAGCCCCAGCATTTT,CASSPRAGALSNQPQHF
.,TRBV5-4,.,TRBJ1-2,TGTGCCAGCAGCTTGAGGGGAGGTGGGGACTATGGCTACACCTTC,CASSLRGGGDYGYTF
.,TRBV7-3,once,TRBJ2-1,TGTGCCAGCAGCTTGGGGCAACTTGACGAGCAGTTCTTC,CASSLGQLDEQFF
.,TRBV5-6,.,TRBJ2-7,TGTGCCAGCAGCTTGGCCGAGATTCCCTCCTACGAGCAGTACTTC,CASSLAEIPSYEQYF
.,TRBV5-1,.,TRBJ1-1,TGCGCCAGCAGCGCGACAGGAGCGAACACTGAAGCTTTCTTT,CASSATGANTEAFF
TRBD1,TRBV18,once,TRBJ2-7,TGTGCCAGCGGGCAGGGGGCTTCCTACGAGCAGTACTTC,CASGQGASYEQYF
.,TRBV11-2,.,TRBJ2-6,TGTGCCAGCAGCTTAGTCCCGGGGGCTGGGGCCAACGTCCTGACTTTC,CASSLVPGAGANVLTF
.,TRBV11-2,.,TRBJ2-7,TGTGCCAGCAGCCCGGACACTTCCTACGAGCAGTACTTC,CASSPDTSYEQYF
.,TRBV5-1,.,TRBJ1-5,TGCGCCAGCAGCTTGGAAGGGTATCAGCCTCAGCATTTT,CASSLEGYQPQHF
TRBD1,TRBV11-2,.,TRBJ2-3,TGTGCCAGCGTTATGAGGGACAGGGGGCACTCTACGCAGTATTTT,CASVMRDRGHSTQYF
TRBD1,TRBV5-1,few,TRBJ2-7,TGCGCCAGCAGCCCGGACCGGGACAGGGGGTACGAGCAGTACTTC,CASSPDRDRGYEQYF